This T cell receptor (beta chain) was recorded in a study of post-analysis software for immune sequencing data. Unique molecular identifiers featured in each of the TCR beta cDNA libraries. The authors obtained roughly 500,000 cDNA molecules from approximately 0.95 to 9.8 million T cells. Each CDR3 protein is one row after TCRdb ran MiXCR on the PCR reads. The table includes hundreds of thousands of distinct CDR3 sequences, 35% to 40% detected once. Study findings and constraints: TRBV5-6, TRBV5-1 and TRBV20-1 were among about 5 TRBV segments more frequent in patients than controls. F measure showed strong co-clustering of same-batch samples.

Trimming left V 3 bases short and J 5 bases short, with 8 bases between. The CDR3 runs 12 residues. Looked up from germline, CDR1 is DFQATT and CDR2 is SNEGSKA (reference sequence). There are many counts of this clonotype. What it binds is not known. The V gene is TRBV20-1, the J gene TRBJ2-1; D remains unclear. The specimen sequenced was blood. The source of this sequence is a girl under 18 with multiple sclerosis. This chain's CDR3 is CSARWSNNEQFF. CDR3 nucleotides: TGCAGTGCTAGGTGGTCAAACAATGAGCAGTTCTTC.